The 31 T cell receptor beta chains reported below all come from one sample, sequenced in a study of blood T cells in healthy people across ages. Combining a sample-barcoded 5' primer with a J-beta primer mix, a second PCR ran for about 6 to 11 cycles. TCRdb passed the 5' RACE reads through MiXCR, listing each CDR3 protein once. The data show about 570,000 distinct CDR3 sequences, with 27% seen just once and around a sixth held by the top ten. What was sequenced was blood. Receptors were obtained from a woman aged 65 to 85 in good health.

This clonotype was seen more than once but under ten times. The CDR3 protein is CASSYRTGGGTQYF. In DNA, the CDR3 is TGTGCCAGCAGCTACCGGACAGGAGGGGGGACCCAGTACTTC. The gene calls are TRBV7-2 and TRBJ2-5; a possible D gene is TRBD1 (7 bases). Germline CDR1 and CDR2: SGHTA and FQGNSA. The V end was cut by 4 bases, the J end by 7 bases, with 16 bases between. This CDR3 region has 14 residues.

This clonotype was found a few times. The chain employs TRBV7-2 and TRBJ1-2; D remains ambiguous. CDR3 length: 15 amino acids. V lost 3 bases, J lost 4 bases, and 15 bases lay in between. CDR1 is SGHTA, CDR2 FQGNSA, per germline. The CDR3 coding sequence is TGTGCCAGCAGCTTGGGCAGCCCCCTAGTCTATGGCTACACCTTC. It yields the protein CASSLGSPLVYGYTF.

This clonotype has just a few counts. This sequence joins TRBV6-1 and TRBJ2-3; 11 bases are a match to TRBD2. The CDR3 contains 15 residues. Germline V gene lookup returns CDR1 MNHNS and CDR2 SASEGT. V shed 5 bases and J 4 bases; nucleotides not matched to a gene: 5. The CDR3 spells CASSLSGGAPDTQYF. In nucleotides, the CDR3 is TGTGCCAGCAGTCTTAGCGGGGGGGCCCCAGATACGCAGTATTTT.

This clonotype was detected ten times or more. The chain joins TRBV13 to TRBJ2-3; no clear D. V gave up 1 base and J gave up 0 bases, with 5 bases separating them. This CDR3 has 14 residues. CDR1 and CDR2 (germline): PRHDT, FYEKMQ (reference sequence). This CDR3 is CASSLDRSTDTQYF. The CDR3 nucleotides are TGTGCCAGCAGCTTAGACCGGAGCACAGATACGCAGTATTTT.

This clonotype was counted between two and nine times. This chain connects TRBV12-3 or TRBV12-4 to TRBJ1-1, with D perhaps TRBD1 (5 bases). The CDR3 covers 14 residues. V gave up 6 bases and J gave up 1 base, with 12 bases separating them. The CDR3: CASSLRVRNTEAFF. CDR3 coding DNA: TGTGCCAGCAGCCTCAGGGTTCGGAACACTGAAGCTTTCTTT.

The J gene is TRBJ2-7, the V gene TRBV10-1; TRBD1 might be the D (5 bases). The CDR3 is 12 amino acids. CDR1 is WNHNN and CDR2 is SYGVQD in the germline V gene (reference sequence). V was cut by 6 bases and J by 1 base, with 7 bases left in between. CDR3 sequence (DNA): TGCGCCAGCAGGGACAAATCCTACGAGCAGTACTTC. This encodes CASRDKSYEQYF.

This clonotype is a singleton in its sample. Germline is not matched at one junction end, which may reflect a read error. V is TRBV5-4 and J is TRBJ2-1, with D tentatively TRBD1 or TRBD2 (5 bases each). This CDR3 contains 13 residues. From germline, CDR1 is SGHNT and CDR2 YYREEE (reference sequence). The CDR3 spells CASSGGSSNERFF. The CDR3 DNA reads TGTGCCAGCAGCGGGGGATCCTCCAATGAGCGGTTCTTC.

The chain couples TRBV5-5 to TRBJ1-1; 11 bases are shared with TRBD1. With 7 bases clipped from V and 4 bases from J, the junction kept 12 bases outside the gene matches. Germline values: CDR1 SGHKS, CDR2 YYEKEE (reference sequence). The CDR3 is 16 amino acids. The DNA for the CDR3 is TGTGCCAGCGCGCCTGGACAGGGGGCTAGGAGCACTGAAGCTTTCTTT. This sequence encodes CASAPGQGARSTEAFF.

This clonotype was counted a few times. The CDR3 nucleotides are TGTGCCAGCAGCCGCACCCCCGGGACTAGGGTCCACGAGCAGTACTTC. It yields the protein CASSRTPGTRVHEQYF. The chain is built from TRBV28 and TRBJ2-7; 8 bases are a match to TRBD2. The CDR3 is 16 amino acids. Trimming cost V 6 bases and J 5 bases; bases outside gene matches: 15. Germline CDR1 reads MDHEN; CDR2 reads SYDVKM.

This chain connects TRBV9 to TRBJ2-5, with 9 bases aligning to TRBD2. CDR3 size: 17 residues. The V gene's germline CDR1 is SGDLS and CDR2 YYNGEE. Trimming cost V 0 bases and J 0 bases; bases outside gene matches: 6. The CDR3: CASSVGGLAGYQETQYF. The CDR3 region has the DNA TGTGCCAGCAGCGTAGGGGGCCTAGCGGGGTACCAAGAGACCCAGTACTTC.

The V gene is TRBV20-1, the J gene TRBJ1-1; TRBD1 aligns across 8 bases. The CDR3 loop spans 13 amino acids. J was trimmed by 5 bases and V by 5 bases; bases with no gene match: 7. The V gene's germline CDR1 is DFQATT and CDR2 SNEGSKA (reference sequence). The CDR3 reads CSASSGGRTEAFF. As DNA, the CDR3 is TGCAGTGCTTCATCAGGGGGCAGGACTGAAGCTTTCTTT.

DNA for the CDR3: TGTGCCAGCAGATTTAGATTAGATACGCAGTATTTT. It is translated as CASRFRLDTQYF. The genes are TRBV12-3 or TRBV12-4 and TRBJ2-3, with D unresolved. The CDR3 length is 12 residues. Deletions cut 6 bases from V and 5 bases from J, with 9 bases between.

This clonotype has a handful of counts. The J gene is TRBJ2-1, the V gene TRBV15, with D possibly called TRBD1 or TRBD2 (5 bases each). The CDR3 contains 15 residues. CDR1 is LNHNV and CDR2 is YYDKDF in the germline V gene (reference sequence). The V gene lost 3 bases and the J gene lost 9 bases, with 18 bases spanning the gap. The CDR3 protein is CATSSEKGRISEQFF. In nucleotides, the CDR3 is TGTGCCACCAGCAGCGAAAAGGGACGAATTTCTGAGCAGTTCTTC.

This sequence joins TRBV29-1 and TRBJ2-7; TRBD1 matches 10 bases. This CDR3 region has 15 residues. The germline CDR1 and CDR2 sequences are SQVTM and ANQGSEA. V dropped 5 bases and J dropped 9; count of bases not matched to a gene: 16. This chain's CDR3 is CSVPIPGQGPQGQYF. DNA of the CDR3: TGCAGCGTTCCTATTCCGGGACAGGGGCCTCAGGGGCAGTACTTC.

CDR3 sequence: CSARRTGLNTGELFF. The DNA for the CDR3 is TGCAGTGCTAGACGGACAGGTTTGAACACCGGGGAGCTGTTTTTT. This chain links TRBV20-1 with TRBJ2-2, with 7 bases identical to TRBD1. Germline lookup yields CDR1 DFQATT and CDR2 SNEGSKA (reference sequence). This CDR3 has 15 residues. J gave up 1 base and V 2 bases, and 4 bases lay outside the gene matches.

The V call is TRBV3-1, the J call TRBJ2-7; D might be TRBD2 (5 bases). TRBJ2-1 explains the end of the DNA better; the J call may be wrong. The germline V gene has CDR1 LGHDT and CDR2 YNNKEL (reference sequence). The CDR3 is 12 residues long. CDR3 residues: CASSPRTVEQFF. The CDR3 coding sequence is TGTGCCAGCAGCCCGCGGACTGTTGAGCAGTTCTTC.

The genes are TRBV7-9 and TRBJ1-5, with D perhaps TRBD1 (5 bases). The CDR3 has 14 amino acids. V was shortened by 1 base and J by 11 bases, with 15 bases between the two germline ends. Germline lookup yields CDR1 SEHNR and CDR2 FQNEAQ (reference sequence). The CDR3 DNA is TGTGCCAGCAGCTTAGGGTCCAGGGCCGAAGCCCAGCATTTT. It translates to CASSLGSRAEAQHF. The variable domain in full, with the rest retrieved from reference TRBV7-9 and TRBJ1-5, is DTGVSQNPRHKITKRGQNVTFRCDPISEHNRLYWYRQTLGQGPEFLTYFQNEAQLEKSRLLSDRFSAERPKGSFSTLEIQRTEQGDSAMYLCASSLGSRAEAQHFGDGTRLSIL.

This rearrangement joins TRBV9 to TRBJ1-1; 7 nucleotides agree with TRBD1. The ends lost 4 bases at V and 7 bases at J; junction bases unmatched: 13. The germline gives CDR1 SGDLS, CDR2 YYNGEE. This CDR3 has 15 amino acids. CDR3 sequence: CASSRQGRLLGEAFF. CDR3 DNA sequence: TGTGCCAGCAGCCGACAGGGAAGGTTATTGGGTGAAGCTTTCTTT.

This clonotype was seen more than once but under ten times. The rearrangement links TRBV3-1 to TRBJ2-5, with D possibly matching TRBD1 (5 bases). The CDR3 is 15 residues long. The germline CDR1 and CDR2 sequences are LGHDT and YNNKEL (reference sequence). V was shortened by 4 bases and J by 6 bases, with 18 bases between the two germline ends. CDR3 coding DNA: TGTGCCAGCAGCCCGGAGCAGGGTGGTATGAAGACCCAGTACTTC. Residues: CASSPEQGGMKTQYF.

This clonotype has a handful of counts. CDR3 coding DNA: TGTGCCAGCAGCGAGGACGGAAGAGAGACCCAGTACTTC. As protein: CASSEDGRETQYF. V usage is TRBV4-2 and J usage is TRBJ2-5, with unresolved D. The V gene's germline CDR1 is LGHNA and CDR2 YNFKEQ. Trimming removed 5 bases at V and 4 bases at J, with 11 bases between. This CDR3 has 13 residues.

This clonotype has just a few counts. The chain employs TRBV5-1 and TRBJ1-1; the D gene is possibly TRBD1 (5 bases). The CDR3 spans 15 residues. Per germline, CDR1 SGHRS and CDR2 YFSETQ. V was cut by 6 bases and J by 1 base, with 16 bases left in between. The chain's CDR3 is CASTQLPQGNTEAFF. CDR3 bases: TGCGCCAGCACACAACTCCCCCAGGGGAACACTGAAGCTTTCTTT.

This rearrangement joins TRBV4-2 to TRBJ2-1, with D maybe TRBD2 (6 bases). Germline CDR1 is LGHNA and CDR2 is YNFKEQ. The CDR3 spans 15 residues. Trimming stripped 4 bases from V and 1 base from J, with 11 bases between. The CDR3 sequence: CASSRMGLSYNEQFF. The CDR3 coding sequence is TGTGCCAGCAGCCGGATGGGACTTTCCTACAATGAGCAGTTCTTC.

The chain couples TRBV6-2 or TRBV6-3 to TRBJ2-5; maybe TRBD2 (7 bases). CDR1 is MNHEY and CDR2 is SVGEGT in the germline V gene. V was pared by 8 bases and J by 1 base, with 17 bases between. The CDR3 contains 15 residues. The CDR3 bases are TGTGCCAGCTGTGTACGGCGGGGGCCCCAAGAGACCCAGTACTTC. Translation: CASCVRRGPQETQYF.

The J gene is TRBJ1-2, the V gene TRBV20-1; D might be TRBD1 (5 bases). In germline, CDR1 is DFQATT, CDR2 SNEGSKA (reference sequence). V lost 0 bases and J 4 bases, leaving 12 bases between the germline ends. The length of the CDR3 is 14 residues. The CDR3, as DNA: TGCAGTGCTAGAGACGCGGGGCTTACCTATGGCTACACCTTC. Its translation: CSARDAGLTYGYTF.

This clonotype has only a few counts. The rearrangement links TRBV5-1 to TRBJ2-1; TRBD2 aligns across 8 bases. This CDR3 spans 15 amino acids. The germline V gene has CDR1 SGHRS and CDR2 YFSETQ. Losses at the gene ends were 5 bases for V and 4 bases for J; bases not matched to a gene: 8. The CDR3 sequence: CASRQSGGAYNEQFF. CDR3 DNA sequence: TGCGCCAGCAGACAGAGCGGGGGAGCTTACAATGAGCAGTTCTTC.

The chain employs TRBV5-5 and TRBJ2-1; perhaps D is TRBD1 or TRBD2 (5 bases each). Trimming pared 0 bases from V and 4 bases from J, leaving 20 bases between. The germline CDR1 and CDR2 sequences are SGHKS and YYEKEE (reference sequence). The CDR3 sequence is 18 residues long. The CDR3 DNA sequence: TGTGCCAGCAGCTTGGCCGTCGGGGCCTTGATGGCTTACAATGAGCAGTTCTTC. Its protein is CASSLAVGALMAYNEQFF.

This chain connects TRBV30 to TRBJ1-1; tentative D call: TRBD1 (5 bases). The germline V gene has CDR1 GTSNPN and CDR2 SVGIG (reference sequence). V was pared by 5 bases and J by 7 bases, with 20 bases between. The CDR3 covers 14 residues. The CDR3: CAWSRGTALFEAFF. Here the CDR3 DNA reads TGTGCCTGGTCCCGGGGCACAGCCCTTTTTGAAGCTTTCTTT.

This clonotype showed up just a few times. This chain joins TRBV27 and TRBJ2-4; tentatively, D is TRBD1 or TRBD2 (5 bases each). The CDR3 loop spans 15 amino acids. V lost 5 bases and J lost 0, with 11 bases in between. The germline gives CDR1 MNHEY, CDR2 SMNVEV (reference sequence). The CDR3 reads CASSGAGVAKNIQYF. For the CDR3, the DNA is TGTGCCAGCAGTGGGGCCGGGGTAGCCAAAAACATTCAGTACTTC.

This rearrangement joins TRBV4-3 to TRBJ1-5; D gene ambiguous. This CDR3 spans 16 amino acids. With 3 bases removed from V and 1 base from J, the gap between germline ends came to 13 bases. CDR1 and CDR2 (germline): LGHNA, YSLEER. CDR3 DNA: TGCGCCAGCAGCCAGGAATTCGGAGCGAGCAATCAGCCCCAGCATTTT. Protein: CASSQEFGASNQPQHF.

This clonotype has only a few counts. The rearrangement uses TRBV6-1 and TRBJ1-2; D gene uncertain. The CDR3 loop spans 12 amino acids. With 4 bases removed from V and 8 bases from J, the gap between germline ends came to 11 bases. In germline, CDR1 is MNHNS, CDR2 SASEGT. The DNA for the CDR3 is TGTGCCAGCAGTGGTTGGACTATAGGCTACACCTTC. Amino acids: CASSGWTIGYTF.

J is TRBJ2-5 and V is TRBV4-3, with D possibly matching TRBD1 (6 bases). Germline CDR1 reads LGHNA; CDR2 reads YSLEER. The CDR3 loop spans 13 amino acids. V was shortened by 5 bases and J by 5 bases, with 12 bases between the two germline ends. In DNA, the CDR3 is TGCGCCAGCAGCTACACAGGGAAGGAGACCCAGTACTTC. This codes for CASSYTGKETQYF.